Shown below are 13 T cell receptor beta chains from a single sample sequenced in a study of Ad26.COV2.S vaccination and SARS-CoV-2 variants. Treatment described: roughly 20 received Ad26.COV2.S at low or high dose, single or two shots; a few received placebo; per-sample allocation not given. Sample collection was performed on day 63 after the first vaccine or placebo injection. Some clones are missing from TCRdb's copy, which holds only in-frame ones; the method was immunoSEQ multiplex PCR. The table shows around 320,000 clones, with roughly 84% occurring only once. Material: peripheral blood, obtained in a trial of Ad26.COV2.S vaccine versus placebo. Every receptor here comes from a person aged 18-65 years who received the Ad26.COV2.S COVID-19 vaccine or a placebo.

This chain links TRBV7-9 with TRBJ2-3; D uncertain. With 1 base removed from V and 0 bases from J, the gap between germline ends came to 17 bases. Germline CDR1 is SEHNR and CDR2 is FQNEAQ (reference sequence). This CDR3 comprises 18 residues. The CDR3 DNA reads as TGTGCCAGCAGCTTAGGGGCCCGCAGCATTCCGAGCACAGATACGCAGTATTTT. Its translation: CASSLGARSIPSTDTQYF. Full variable domain (rest looked up from reference TRBV7-9 and TRBJ2-3): DTGVSQNPRHKITKRGQNVTFRCDPISEHNRLYWYRQTLGQGPEFLTYFQNEAQLEKSRLLSDRFSAERPKGSFSTLEIQRTEQGDSAMYLCASSLGARSIPSTDTQYFGPGTRLTVL.

The chain recombines TRBV6-5 with TRBJ1-2; D gene uncertain. This CDR3 spans 13 amino acids. Trimming left V 0 bases short and J 2 bases short, with 4 bases between. Germline V CDR1 and CDR2: MNHEY, SVGAGI. In DNA, the CDR3 is TGTGCCAGCAGTTACTCGATGAACTATGGCTACACCTTC. This translates into CASSYSMNYGYTF.

The chain joins TRBV5-1 to TRBJ2-3, with D possibly TRBD1 on 5 matching bases. CDR1 and CDR2 (germline): SGHRS, YFSETQ. V lost 3 bases and J lost 2, with 13 bases in between. The CDR3 covers 15 residues. CDR3 residues: CASSSGHSLTDTQYF. DNA for the CDR3: TGCGCCAGCAGCTCCGGACATTCACTCACAGATACGCAGTATTTT.

In the case of this clone: At the DNA level, this CDR3 is encoded by other sequences in the same sample as well. This rearrangement joins TRBV3-1 (or the pseudogene TRBV3-2) to TRBJ1-1; D not certain. This CDR3 comprises 13 residues. Per germline, CDR1 LGHDT and CDR2 YNNKEL (reference sequence). Trimming stripped 2 bases from V and 1 base from J, with 5 bases between. CDR3 nucleotide sequence: TGTGCCAGCAGCCAATTGGCGAACACTGAAGCTTTCTTT. It specifies CASSQLANTEAFF.

This rearrangement joins TRBV4-3 to TRBJ1-1, with 8 bases fitting TRBD1. Per germline, CDR1 LGHNA and CDR2 YSLEER. The CDR3 totals 14 residues. The V gene end was trimmed by 5 bases and the J gene end by 6 bases; junction bases not matched to a gene: 8. CDR3: CASSFRTGIPEAFF. The DNA of the CDR3 is TGCGCCAGCAGCTTTCGGACAGGGATCCCTGAAGCTTTCTTT.

V is TRBV9 and J is TRBJ2-7; no definite D call. From germline, CDR1 is SGDLS and CDR2 YYNGEE. V shed 0 bases and J shed 2 bases, with 9 bases lying between them. The CDR3 totals 14 residues. CDR3 sequence: CASSVGGGAYEQYF. The CDR3 DNA reads TGTGCCAGCAGCGTAGGGGGTGGCGCCTACGAGCAGTACTTC.

The chain has TRBV29-1 and TRBJ2-1, with D perhaps being TRBD1 or TRBD2 (7 bases each). The CDR3 covers 13 residues. Per the germline V gene, CDR1 is SQVTM and CDR2 is ANQGSEA. Trimming stripped 4 bases from V and 8 bases from J, with 15 bases between. Here the CDR3 DNA reads TGCAGCGTTGGTCCCCAGGGGGGGTATGAGCAGTTCTTC. The encoded protein is CSVGPQGGYEQFF.

Remarks on this clone: Other DNA sequences from this sample encode an identical CDR3 as well. The chain has TRBV9 and TRBJ1-1; D ambiguous. Per the germline V gene, CDR1 is SGDLS and CDR2 is YYNGEE. V lost 0 bases, J lost 2 bases, and 5 bases lay in between. The CDR3 has 13 amino acids. CDR3: CASSVDGNTEAFF. The CDR3, as DNA: TGTGCCAGCAGCGTAGACGGCAACACTGAAGCTTTCTTT.

The rearrangement joins TRBV12-3 or TRBV12-4 to TRBJ1-1, with unresolved D. Trimming stripped 3 bases from V and 1 base from J, with 6 bases between. This CDR3 comprises 13 residues. CDR3 in amino acids: CASSFWGNTEAFF. The CDR3 DNA reads as TGTGCCAGCAGTTTTTGGGGGAACACTGAAGCTTTCTTT.

This clone was counted a single time. The rearrangement links TRBV7-9 to TRBJ2-2; 8 bases align to TRBD2. The CDR3 loop spans 17 amino acids. The junction had 8 bases not matched to a gene; V was cut back by 5 bases and J by 0 bases. CDR1 and CDR2 from the germline V gene are SEHNR and FQNEAQ (reference sequence). CDR3 nucleotides: TGTGCCAGCAGCCCCCGGGGGACTAGAGCGAACACCGGGGAGCTGTTTTTT. It encodes CASSPRGTRANTGELFF.

The chain combines TRBV18 with TRBJ2-7; D is perhaps TRBD2 (6 bases). Per germline, CDR1 KGHSH and CDR2 LQKENI. The CDR3 consists of 13 residues. V was clipped by 3 bases and J by 3 bases, with 9 bases between them. The DNA of the CDR3 is TGTGCCAGCTCACCGGCCGGGGGCTACGAGCAGTACTTC. It is translated as CASSPAGGYEQYF.

The chain is built from TRBV19 and TRBJ2-7; D is ambiguous. This CDR3 region has 14 residues. V was trimmed by 1 base and J by 4 bases, leaving 11 bases between them. Germline lookup yields CDR1 LNHDA and CDR2 SQIVND (reference sequence). CDR3 sequence: CASSIAPLGYEQYF. The CDR3 DNA follows: TGTGCCAGTAGTATAGCACCCTTGGGATACGAGCAGTACTTC. Drawing the rest from reference TRBV19 and TRBJ2-7, the complete variable domain is DGGITQSPKYLFRKEGQNVTLSCEQNLNHDAMYWYRQDPGQGLRLIYYSQIVNDFQKGDIAEGYSVSREKKESFPLTVTSAQKNPTAFYLCASSIAPLGYEQYFGPGTRLTVT.

The J gene is TRBJ1-1, the V gene TRBV7-2; D is uncertain. Germline assignment: CDR1 SGHTA and CDR2 FQGNSA. V was trimmed by 8 bases and J by 0 bases, leaving 7 bases between them. This CDR3 is built from 12 residues. The CDR3 DNA reads TGTGCCAGCTTTTTTTTGAACACTGAAGCTTTCTTT. Its translation: CASFFLNTEAFF.